This entry concerns a single T cell receptor (beta chain). Its antigen is unknown. Other nucleotide sequences in the sample specify the same CDR3. These data come from a study of PD-L1 blockade in urothelial cancer. About the research overall: Males with urothelial cancer arising in the bladder constituted about 85% of the roughly 30 patients.

Time point given: peripheral blood 6 weeks after treatment start. The germline V gene encodes CDR1 MNHEY and CDR2 SMNVEV (reference sequence). Trimming stripped 6 bases from V and 2 bases from J, with 14 bases between. The CDR3 is 14 amino acids. Every PCR was spiked with synthetic TCR analog templates. The protocol was immunoSEQ multiplex PCR, while the TCRdb copy is restricted to in-frame clones and leaves out a portion. The profile shows about 120,000 clones, around 89% of them singletons. General study findings and limits: When pretreatment blood TCR clonality was below the median, it predicted better survival. Durable benefit accompanied greater 3-week expansion of tumor-associated blood clones.

The sequences come from PBMCs, collected around atezolizumab (anti-PD-L1) treatment. The sequence derives from a man aged 60 to 69 with urothelial cancer. This chain uses TRBV27 with TRBJ2-7; D is perhaps TRBD1 (5 bases). CDR3 nucleotide sequence: TGTGCCAGCAGCCTAAGGGGCTCAACCTACGAGCAGTACTTC. Amino acid sequence: CASSLRGSTYEQYF.